The clone carrying this T cell receptor (beta chain) has just a few counts. Its antigen is unknown. Germline V CDR1 and CDR2: MGHDK, SYGVNS. The CDR3 has 15 residues. Trimming removed 6 bases from V and 1 base from J, with 12 bases in between. A J-beta primer mix and a sample-barcoded 5' primer were used in a second PCR of roughly 6 to 11 cycles. TCRdb fed the 5' RACE reads into MiXCR, producing one record per CDR3 protein. The sample yields 1.5 million to 2 million distinct CDR3 sequences, 28% seen once. The sample is drawn from a study of blood T cells in healthy people across ages. Study-level background: Capture by template switching was about one barcoded beta molecule per two T cells.

The study recruited healthy Caucasian donors from Russia who were aged roughly 6 to 95. Total RNA, at least 5 micrograms per sample, came from PBMCs. Findings of the study overall: There was no known CMV status for donors, so expanded clonotype changes were possibly confounded.

The origin of this receptor is a woman in her 30s in good health. The chain combines TRBV25-1 with TRBJ2-2; D gene ambiguous. Sequencing was carried out using blood. CDR3 sequence reads: CASRSGFGNTGELFF. In nucleotides, the CDR3 is TGTGCCAGCAGGTCGGGTTTCGGGAACACCGGGGAGCTGTTTTTT.